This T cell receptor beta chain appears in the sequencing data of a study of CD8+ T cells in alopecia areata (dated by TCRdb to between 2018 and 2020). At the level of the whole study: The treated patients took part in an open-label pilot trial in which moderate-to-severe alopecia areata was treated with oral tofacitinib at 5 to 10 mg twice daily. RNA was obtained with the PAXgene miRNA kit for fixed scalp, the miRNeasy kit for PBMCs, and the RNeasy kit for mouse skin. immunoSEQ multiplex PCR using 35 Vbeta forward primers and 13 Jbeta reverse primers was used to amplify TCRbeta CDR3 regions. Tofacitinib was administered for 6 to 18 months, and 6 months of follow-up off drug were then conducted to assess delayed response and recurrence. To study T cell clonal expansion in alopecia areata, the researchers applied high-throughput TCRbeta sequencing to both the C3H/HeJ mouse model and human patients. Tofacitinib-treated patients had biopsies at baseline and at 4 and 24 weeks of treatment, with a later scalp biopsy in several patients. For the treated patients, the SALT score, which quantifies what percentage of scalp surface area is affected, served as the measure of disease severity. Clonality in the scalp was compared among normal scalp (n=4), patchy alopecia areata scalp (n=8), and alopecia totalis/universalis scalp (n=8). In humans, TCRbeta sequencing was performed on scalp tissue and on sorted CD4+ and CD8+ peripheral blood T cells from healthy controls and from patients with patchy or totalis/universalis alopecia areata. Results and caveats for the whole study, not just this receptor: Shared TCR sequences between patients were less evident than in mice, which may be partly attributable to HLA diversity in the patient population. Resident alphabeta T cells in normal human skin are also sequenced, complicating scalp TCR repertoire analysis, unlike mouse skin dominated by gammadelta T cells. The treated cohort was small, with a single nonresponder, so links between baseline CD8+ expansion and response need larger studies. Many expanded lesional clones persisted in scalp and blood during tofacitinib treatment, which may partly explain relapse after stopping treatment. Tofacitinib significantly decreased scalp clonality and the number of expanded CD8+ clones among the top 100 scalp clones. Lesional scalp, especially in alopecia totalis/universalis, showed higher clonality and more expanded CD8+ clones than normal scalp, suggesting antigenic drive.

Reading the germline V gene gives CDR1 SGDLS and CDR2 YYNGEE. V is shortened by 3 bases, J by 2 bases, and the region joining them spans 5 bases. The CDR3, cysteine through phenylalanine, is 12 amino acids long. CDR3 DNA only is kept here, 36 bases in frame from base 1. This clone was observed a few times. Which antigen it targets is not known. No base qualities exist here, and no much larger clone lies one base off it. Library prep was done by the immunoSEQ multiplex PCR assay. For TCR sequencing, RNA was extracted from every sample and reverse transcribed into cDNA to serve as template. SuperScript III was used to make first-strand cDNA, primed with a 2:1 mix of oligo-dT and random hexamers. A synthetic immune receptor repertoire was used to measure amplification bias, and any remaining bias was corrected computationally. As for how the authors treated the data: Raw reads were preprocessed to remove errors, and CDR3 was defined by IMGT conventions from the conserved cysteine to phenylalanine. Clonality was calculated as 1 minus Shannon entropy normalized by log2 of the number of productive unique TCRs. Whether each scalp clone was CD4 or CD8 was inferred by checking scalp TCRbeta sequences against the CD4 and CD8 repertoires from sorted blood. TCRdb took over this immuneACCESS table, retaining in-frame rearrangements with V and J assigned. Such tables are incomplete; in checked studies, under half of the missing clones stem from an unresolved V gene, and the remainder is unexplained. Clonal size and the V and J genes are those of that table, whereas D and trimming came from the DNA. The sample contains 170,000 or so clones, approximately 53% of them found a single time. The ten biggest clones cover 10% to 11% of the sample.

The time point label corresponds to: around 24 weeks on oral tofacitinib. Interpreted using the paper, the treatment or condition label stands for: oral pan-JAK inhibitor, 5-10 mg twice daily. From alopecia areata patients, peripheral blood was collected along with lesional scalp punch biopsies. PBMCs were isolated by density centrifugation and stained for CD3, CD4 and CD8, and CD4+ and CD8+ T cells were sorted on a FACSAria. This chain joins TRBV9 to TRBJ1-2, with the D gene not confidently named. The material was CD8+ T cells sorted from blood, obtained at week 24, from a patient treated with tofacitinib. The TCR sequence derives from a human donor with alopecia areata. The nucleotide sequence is TGTGCCAGCAGCGAGGAAAACTATGGCTACACCTTC. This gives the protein CASSEENYGYTF.